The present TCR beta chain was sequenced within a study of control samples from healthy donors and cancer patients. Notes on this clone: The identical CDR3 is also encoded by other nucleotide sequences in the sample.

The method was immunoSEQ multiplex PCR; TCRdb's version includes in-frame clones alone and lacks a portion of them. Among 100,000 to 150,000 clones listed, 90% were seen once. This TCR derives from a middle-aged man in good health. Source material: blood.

This CDR3 reads CASSLVSGTGELFF. Written as DNA, the CDR3 is TGTGCCAGCAGCTTAGTATCTGGAACCGGGGAGCTGTTTTTT. The chain employs TRBV7-9 and TRBJ2-2, with D unclear. V lost 1 base and J 5 bases, leaving 8 bases between the germline ends. This CDR3 is 14 amino acids long. Germline V CDR1 and CDR2: SEHNR, FQNEAQ (reference sequence).